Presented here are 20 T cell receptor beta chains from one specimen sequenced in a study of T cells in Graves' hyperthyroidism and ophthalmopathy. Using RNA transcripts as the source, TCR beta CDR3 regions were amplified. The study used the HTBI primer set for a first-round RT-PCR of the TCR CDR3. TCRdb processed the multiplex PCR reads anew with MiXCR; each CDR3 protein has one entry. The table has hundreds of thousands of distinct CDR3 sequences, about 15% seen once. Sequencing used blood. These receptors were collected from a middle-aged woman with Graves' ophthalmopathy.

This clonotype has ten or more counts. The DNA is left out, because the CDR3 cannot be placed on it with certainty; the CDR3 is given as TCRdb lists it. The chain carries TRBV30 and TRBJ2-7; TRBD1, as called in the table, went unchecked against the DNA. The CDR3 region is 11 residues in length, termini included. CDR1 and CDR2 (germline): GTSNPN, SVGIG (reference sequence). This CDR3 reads CAWGTGTGLYF.

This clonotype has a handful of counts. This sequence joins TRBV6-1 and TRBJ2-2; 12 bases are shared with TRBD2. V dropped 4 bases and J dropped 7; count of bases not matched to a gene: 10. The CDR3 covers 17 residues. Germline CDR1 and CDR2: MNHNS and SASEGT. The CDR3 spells CASSVVRLAGEIGELFF. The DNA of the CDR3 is TGTGCCAGCAGTGTCGTACGACTAGCGGGAGAGATCGGGGAGCTGTTTTTT.

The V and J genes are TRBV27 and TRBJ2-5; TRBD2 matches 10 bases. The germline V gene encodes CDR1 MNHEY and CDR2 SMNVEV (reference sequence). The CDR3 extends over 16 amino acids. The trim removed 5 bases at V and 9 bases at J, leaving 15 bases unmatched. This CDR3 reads CASSRSPGTSERAQYF. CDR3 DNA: TGTGCCAGCAGTCGTTCCCCCGGGACTAGCGAGAGAGCCCAGTACTTC.

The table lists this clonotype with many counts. CDR3 loop: CASSQDRRTSGRNEQYF. The CDR3 coding sequence is TGCGCCAGCAGCCAAGATCGGAGGACTAGCGGGAGGAACGAGCAGTACTTC. J is TRBJ2-7 and V is TRBV4-1; the match to TRBD2 covers 14 bases. Germline assignment: CDR1 MGHRA and CDR2 YSYEKL. With V trimmed by 0 bases and J by 5 bases, 6 bases remained unmatched. This CDR3 is 17 amino acids long.

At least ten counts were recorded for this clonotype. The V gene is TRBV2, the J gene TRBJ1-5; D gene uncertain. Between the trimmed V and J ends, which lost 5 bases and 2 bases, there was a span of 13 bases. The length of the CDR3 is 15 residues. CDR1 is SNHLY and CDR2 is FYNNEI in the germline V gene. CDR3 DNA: TGTGCCAGCAGTTTGAGGAACGTCGGCAATCAGCCCCAGCATTTT. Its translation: CASSLRNVGNQPQHF. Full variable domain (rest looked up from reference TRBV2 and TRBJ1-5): EPEVTQTPSHQVTQMGQEVILRCVPISNHLYFYWYRQILGQKVEFLVSFYNNEISEKSEIFDDQFSVERPDGSNFTLKIRSTKLEDSAMYFCASSLRNVGNQPQHFGDGTRLSIL.

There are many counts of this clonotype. The CDR3 DNA reads as TGTGCCAGTAGTATCCGGGCTAACTATGGCTACACCTTC. It translates to CASSIRANYGYTF. This chain uses TRBV19 with TRBJ1-2; D is uncertain. CDR3 length: 13 amino acids. Trimming removed 3 bases at V and 0 bases at J, with 5 bases between. Germline V gene sequence: CDR1 LNHDA, CDR2 SQIVND (reference sequence).

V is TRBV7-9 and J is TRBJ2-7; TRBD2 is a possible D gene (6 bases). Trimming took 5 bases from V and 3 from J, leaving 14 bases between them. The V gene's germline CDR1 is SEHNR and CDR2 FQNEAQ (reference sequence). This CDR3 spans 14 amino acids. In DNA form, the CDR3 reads TGTGCCAGCAGCCCCAGGGCGGAGGGCTACGAGCAGTACTTC. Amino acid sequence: CASSPRAEGYEQYF. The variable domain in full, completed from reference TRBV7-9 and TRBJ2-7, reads DTGVSQNPRHKITKRGQNVTFRCDPISEHNRLYWYRQTLGQGPEFLTYFQNEAQLEKSRLLSDRFSAERPKGSFSTLEIQRTEQGDSAMYLCASSPRAEGYEQYFGPGTRLTVT.

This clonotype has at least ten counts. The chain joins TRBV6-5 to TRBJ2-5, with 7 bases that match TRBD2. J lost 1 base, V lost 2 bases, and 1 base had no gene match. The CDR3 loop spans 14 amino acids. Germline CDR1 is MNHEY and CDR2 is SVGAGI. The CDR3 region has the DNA TGTGCCAGCAGTTACGGGGGGGTCCAAGAGACCCAGTACTTC. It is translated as CASSYGGVQETQYF.

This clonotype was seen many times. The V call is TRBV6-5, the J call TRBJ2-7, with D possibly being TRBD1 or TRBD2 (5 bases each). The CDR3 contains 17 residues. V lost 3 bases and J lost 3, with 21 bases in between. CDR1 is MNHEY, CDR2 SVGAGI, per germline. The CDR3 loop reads CASSYSGTVAFGYEQYF. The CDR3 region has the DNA TGTGCCAGCAGTTATTCGGGGACCGTGGCTTTCGGCTACGAGCAGTACTTC.

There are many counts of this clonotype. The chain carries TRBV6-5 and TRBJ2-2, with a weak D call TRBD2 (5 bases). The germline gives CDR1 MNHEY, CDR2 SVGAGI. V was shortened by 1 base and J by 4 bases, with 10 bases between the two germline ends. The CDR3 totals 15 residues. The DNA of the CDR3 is TGTGCCAGCAGTTACTGGGAGCTGGGCACCGGGGAGCTGTTTTTT. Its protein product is CASSYWELGTGELFF.

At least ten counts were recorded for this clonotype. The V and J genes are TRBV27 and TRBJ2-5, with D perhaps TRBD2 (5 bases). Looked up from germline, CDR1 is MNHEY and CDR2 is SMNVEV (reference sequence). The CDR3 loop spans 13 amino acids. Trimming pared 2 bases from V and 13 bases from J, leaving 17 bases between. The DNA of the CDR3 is TGTGCCAGCAGTTTACGCGGGCACGGGCCGCGGTACTTC. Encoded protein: CASSLRGHGPRYF.

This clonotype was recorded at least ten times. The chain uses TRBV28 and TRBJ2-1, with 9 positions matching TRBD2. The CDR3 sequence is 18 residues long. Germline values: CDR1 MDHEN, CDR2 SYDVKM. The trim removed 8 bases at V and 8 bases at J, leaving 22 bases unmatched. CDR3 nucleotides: TGTGCCAGCCTTACACCCATCCCTGGGGCTAGCGGGATCGATGAGCAGTTCTTC. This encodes CASLTPIPGASGIDEQFF.

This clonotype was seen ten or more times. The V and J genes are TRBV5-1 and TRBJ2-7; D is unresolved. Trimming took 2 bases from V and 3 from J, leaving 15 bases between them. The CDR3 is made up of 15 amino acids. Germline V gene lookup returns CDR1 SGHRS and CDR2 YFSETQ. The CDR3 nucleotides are TGCGCCAGCAGCTTTAATTCGGTGGAACGCTACGAGCAGTACTTC. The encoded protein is CASSFNSVERYEQYF. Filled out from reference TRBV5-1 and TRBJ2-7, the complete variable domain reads KAGVTQTPRYLIKTRGQQVTLSCSPISGHRSVSWYQQTPGQGLQFLFEYFSETQRNKGNFPGRFSGRQFSNSRSEMNVSTLELGDSALYLCASSFNSVERYEQYFGPGTRLTVT.

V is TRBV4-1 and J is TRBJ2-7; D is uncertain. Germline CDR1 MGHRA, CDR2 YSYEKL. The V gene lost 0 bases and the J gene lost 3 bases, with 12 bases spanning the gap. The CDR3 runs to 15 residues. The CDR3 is CASSQDAEEIYEQYF. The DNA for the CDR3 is TGCGCCAGCAGCCAAGATGCGGAAGAGATCTACGAGCAGTACTTC.

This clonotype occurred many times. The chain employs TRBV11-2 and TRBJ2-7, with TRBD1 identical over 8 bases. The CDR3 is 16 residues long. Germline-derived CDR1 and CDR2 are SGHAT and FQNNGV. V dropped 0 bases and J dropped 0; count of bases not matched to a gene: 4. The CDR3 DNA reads TGTGCCAGCAGCTTAGAATGGGGGACAGGCTCCTACGAGCAGTACTTC. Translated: CASSLEWGTGSYEQYF. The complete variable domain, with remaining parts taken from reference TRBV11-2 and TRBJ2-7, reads EAGVAQSPRYKIIEKRQSVAFWCNPISGHATLYWYQQILGQGPKLLIQFQNNGVVDDSQLPKDRFSAERLKGVDSTLKIQPAKLEDSAVYLCASSLEWGTGSYEQYFGPGTRLTVT.

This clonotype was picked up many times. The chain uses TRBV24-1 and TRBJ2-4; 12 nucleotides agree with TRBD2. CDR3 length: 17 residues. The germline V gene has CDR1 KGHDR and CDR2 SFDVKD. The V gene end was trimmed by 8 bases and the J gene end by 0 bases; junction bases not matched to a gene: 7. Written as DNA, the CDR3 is TGTGCCACCAACGGCACTAGCGGGAGGAAAGCCAAAAACATTCAGTACTTC. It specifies CATNGTSGRKAKNIQYF.

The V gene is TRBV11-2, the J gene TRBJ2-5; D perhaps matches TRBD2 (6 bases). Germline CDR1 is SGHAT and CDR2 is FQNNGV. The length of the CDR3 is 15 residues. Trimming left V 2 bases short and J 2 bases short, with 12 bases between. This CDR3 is CASSLYIGGQETQYF. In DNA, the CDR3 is TGTGCCAGCAGCTTATATATCGGGGGTCAAGAGACCCAGTACTTC.

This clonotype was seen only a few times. The chain's CDR3 is CSVGGTTYEQYF. The CDR3 region has the DNA TGCAGCGTTGGCGGGACTACCTACGAGCAGTACTTC. V is TRBV29-1 and J is TRBJ2-7; TRBD2 matches at 7 bases. The length of the CDR3 is 12 residues. Trimming removed 4 bases from V and 2 bases from J; junction bases left unmatched: 2. CDR1 is SQVTM and CDR2 is ANQGSEA in the germline V gene.

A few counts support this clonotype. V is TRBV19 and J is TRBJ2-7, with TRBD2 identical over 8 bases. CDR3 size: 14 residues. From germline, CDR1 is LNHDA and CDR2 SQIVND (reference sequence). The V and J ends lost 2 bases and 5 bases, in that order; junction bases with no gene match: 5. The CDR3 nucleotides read TGTGCCAGTAGTATACGGGAGGGCCTGGACGAGCAGTACTTC. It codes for CASSIREGLDEQYF.

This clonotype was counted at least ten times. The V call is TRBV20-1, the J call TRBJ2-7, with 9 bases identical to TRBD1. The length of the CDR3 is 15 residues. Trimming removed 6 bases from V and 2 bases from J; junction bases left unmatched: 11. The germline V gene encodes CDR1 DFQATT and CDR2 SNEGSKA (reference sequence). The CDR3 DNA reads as TGCAGTGCCCGAGAGGGGACAGGGCTCACCTACGAGCAGTACTTC. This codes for CSAREGTGLTYEQYF.